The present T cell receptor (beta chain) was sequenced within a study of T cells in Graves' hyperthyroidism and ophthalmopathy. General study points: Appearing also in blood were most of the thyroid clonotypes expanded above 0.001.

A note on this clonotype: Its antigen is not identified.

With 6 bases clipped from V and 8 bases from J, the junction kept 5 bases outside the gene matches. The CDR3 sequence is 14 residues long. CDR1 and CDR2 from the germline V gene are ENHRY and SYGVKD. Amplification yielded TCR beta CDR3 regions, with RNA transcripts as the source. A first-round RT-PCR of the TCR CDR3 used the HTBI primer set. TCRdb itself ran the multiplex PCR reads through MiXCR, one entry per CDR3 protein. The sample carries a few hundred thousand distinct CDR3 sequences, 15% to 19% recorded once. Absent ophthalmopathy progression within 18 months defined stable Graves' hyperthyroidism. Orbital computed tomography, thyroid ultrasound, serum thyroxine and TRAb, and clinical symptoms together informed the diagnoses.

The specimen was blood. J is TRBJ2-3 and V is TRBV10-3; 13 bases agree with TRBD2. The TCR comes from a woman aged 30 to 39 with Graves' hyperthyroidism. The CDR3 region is CAISGTSGTFTQYF. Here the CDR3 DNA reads TGTGCCATCAGCGGGACTAGCGGGACCTTTACGCAGTATTTT.